This TCR beta chain stems from a study of shared clonotypes between healthy human individuals (dated by TCRdb to 2020 to 2021). Broadly, across the study: A couple of women and a few men aged 18 to 49 years were included in the cohort. To estimate repertoire size and how much clonotype sharing occurs between individuals, the study deeply sequenced the blood TCR repertoires of roughly 5 healthy adults. To increase sequencing depth and limit assay-specific biases, TCR repertoire library preparation and sequencing were carried out by different laboratories using diverse techniques. Between about 0.85 and 9.5 billion PBMCs per donor were obtained by leukapheresis.

Results the study describes overall, beyond this receptor: The small number of donors limited the genetic and exposure-history diversity represented. Pairwise subsampling led to the expectation that sequencing depth would affect the degree of clonotype sharing among donors. Sampling was limited to blood, and TCR repertoires in tissue likely differ from TCR repertoires in blood.

Using the deep immunoSEQ assay, multiplex PCR amplified TCR CDR3 regions from genomic DNA. Extracted genomic DNA from each cell subset was spread evenly across all wells of several immunoSEQ 96-well plates, with each plate serving as a replicate. For unsorted PBMC, each replicate PCR was loaded with approximately 300 ng genomic DNA, equivalent to some 27,000 T cell genomes. Ten immunoSEQ deep assay plates were used to sequence unsorted PBMC genomic DNA. Purified libraries were quantified with a Qubit 3.0 fluorometer, sized on a Bioanalyzer 2100, and re-quantified with the KAPA Library Quantification kit. Every immunoSEQ 96-well plate was sequenced on a separate single-read 150-cycle Illumina NextSeq 550 flow cell. In the original analysis: Because the immunoSEQ output held only junctional sequences and lacked quality scores, the filtering could not match the filtering applied to full-length reads. To assign V/J genes and CDR3, sequences were annotated against IMGT germline references using PyIR, a Python wrapper for IgBLAST v1.9. Any read was removed if the V/J assignment was weak (E-value above 1e-6), the CDR3 was missing, or the read contained stop codons, out-of-frame junctions, or ambiguous translated residues. V3J clonotypes were defined by identical inferred V gene, J gene, and CDR3 amino acid sequence. The percentage overlap between two repertoires was calculated by dividing the number of shared unique clonotypes by the size of the smaller repertoire. Richness of each repertoire was evaluated using RTK rarefaction, the Chao1 estimator, and Recon v2.1 estimates of unobserved clonotypes. Not all clones reach the TCRdb copy of this immuneACCESS table, which keeps in-frame sequences only. Checked studies attribute under half of the gap to unresolved V genes and leave the rest unexplained. V and J calls and clone size follow that table, whereas D and trimming were derived from the DNA. Within this sample are roughly 500,000 clones, with approximately 80% of them counted one time only. The leading ten clones occupy 12% of the sample.

As to this clone: Its antigen remains undetermined. No base quality information exists; no much larger clone differs at one position.

Donors were healthy HIV-negative adults with no recently reported acute infections or vaccinations. Only Caucasian adults living in Nashville, Tennessee, USA were represented among the donors. For unsorted samples, tens of millions of PBMCs were counted, and genomic DNA was extracted using the QIAamp DNA Blood Mini kit. Blood was obtained by leukapheresis, after which PBMCs were separated by Ficoll-Histopaque density gradient centrifugation and cryopreserved in liquid nitrogen vapor phase. The sequenced material came from PBMCs. The receptor was derived from a woman aged 40 to 55 in good health. Some clones in this sample may be carry-over from other donors' samples.

The base sequence is TGCGCCAGCAGCTTGACAGCGAATGAGCAGTTCTTC. This sequence encodes CASSLTANEQFF. The rearrangement combines TRBV5-1 with TRBJ2-1; no D gene is confidently identified. Reading the germline V gene gives CDR1 SGHRS and CDR2 YFSETQ. A distance of 6 bases separates the germline ends of V and J, which lose 1 base and 7 bases respectively. Counted from cysteine to phenylalanine, this CDR3 has 12 amino acids. Only the CDR3 DNA is retained, 36 bases long and in frame from the first base.